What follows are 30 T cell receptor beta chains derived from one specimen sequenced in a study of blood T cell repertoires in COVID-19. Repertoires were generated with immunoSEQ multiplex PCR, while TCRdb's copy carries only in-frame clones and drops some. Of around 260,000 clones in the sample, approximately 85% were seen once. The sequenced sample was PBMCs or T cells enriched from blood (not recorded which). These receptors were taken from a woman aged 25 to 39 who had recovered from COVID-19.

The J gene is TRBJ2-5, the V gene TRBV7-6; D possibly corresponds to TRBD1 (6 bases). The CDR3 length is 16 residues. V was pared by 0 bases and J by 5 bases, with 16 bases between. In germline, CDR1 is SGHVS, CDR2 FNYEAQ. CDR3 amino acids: CASSLAEYRVMETQYF. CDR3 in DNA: TGTGCCAGCAGCTTAGCGGAATACAGGGTCATGGAGACCCAGTACTTC.

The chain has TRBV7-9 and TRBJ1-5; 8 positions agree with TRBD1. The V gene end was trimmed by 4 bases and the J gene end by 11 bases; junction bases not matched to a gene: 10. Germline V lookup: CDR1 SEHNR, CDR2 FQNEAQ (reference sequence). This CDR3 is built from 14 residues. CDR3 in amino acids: CASSSDRVSVSQHF. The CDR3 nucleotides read TGTGCCAGCAGCTCGGACAGGGTGAGTGTGTCCCAGCATTTT.

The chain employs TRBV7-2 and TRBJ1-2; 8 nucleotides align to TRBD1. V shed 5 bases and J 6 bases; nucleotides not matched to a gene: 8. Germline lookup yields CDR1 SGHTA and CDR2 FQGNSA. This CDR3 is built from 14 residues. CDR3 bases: TGTGCCAGCAGCCCCATAGGACAGGGCCATGGCTACACCTTC. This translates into CASSPIGQGHGYTF. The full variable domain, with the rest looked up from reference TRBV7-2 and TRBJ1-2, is GAGVSQSPSNKVTEKGKDVELRCDPISGHTALYWYRQSLGQGLEFLIYFQGNSAPDKSGLPSDRFSAERTGGSVSTLTIQRTQQEDSAVYLCASSPIGQGHGYTFGSGTRLTVV.

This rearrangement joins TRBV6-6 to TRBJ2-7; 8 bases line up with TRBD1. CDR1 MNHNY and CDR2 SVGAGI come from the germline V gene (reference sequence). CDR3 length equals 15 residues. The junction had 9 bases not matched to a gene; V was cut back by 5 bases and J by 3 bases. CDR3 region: CASSPTGGPNYEQYF. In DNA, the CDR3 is TGTGCCAGCAGTCCAACAGGGGGACCCAACTACGAGCAGTACTTC.

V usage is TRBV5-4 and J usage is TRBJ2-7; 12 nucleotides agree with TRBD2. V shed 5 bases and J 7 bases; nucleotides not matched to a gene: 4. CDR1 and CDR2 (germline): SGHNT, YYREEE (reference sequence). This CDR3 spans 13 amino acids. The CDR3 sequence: CASSTSGRQEQYF. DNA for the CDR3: TGTGCCAGCAGTACTAGCGGGAGGCAAGAGCAGTACTTC.

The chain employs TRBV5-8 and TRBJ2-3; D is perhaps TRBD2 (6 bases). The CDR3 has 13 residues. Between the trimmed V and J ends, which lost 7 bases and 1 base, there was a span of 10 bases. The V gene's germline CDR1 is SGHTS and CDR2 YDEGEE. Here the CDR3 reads CASRGSGTDTQYF. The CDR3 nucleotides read TGTGCCAGCCGGGGGTCTGGCACAGATACGCAGTATTTT.

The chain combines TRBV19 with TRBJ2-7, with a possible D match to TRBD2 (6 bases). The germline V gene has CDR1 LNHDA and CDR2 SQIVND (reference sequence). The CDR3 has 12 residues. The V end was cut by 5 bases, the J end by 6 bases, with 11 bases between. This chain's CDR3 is CASSGQGGEQYF. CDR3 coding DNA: TGTGCCAGTAGTGGGCAGGGAGGCGAGCAGTACTTC.

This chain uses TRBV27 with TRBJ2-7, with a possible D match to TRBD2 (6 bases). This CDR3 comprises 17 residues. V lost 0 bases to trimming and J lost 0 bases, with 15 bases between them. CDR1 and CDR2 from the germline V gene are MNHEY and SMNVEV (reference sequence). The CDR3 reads CASSLSRGPTNSYEQYF. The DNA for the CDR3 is TGTGCCAGCAGTTTATCGCGGGGACCGACAAACTCCTACGAGCAGTACTTC.

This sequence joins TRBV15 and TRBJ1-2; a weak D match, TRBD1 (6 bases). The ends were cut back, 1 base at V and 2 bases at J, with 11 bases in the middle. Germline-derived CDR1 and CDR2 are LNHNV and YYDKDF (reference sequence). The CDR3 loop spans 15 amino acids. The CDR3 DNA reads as TGTGCCACCAGCAGAGTCGAGGGGGGGAACTATGGCTACACCTTC. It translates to CATSRVEGGNYGYTF.

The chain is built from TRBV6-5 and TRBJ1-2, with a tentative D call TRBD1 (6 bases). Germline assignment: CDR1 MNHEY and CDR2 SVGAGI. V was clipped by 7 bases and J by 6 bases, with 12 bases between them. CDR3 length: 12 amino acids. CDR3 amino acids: CASIGGAHGYTF. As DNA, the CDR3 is TGTGCCAGCATCGGGGGGGCCCATGGCTACACCTTC.

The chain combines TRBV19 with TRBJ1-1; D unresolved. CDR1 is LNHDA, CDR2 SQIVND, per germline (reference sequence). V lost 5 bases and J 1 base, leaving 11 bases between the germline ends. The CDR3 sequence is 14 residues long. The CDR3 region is CASSAGLPNTEAFF. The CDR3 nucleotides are TGTGCCAGTAGTGCGGGTCTCCCGAACACTGAAGCTTTCTTT.

CDR3 nucleotide sequence: TGTGCCAGCAGTTTATCATCGGGTTTCTATGGCTACACCTTC. Its translation: CASSLSSGFYGYTF. The chain has TRBV27 and TRBJ1-2, with D unresolved. The ends were cut back, 0 bases at V and 4 bases at J, with 9 bases in the middle. From germline, CDR1 is MNHEY and CDR2 SMNVEV (reference sequence). The CDR3 totals 14 residues.

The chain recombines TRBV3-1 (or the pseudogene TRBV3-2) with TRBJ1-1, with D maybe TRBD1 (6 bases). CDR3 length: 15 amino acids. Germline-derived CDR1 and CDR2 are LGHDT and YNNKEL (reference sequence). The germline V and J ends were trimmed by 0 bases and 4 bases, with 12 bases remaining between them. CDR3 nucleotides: TGTGCCAGCAGCCAAGAAGGGGGTTGGGTCACTGAAGCTTTCTTT. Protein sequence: CASSQEGGWVTEAFF.

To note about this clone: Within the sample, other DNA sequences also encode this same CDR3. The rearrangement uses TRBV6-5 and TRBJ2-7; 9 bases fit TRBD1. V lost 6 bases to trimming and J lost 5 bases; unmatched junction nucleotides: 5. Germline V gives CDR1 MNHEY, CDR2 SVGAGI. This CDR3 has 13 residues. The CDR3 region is CASSRGQGNEQYF. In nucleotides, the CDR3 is TGTGCCAGCAGCCGGGGACAGGGAAACGAGCAGTACTTC.

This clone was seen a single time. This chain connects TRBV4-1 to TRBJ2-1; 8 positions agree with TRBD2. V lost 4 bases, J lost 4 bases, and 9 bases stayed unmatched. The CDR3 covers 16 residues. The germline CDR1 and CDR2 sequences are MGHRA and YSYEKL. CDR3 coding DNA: TGCGCCAGCAGCCTTCTCACGGGAGGGTCGTACAATGAGCAGTTCTTC. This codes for CASSLLTGGSYNEQFF.

CDR3 sequence (DNA): TGTGCCAGCAGCTTCGGCGGGGGGACCGGACTTAACACCGGGGAGCTGTTTTTT. It encodes CASSFGGGTGLNTGELFF. V is TRBV7-8 and J is TRBJ2-2; 8 bases are shared with TRBD2. CDR3 size: 18 residues. V dropped 3 bases and J dropped 2; count of bases not matched to a gene: 11. From germline, CDR1 is SGHVS and CDR2 FQNEAQ.

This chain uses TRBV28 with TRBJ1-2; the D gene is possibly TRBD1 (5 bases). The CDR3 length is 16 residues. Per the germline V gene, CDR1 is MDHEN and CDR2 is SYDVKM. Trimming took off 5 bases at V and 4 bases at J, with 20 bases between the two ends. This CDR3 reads CASSMTGGESIYGYTF. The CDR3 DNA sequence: TGTGCCAGCAGTATGACTGGGGGGGAAAGTATCTATGGCTACACCTTC.

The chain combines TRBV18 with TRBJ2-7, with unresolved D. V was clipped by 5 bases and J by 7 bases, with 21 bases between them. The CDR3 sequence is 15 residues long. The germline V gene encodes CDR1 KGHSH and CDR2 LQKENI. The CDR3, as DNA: TGTGCCAGCTCATTCGGTGCCGAATCTACGCGGGAGCAGTACTTC. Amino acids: CASSFGAESTREQYF.

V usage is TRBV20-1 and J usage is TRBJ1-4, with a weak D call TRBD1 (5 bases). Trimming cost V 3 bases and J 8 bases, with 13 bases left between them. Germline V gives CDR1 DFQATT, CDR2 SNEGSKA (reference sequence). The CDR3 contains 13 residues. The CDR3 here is CSASGGGEEKLFF. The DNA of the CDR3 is TGCAGTGCTAGTGGGGGGGGAGAGGAAAAACTGTTTTTT.

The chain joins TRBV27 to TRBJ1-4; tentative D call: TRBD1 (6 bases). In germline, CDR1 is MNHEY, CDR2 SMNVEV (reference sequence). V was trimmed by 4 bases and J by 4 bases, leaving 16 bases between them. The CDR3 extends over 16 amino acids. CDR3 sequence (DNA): TGTGCCAGCAGTTCGCGGACAGCCAAACTTAATGAAAAACTGTTTTTT. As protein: CASSSRTAKLNEKLFF.

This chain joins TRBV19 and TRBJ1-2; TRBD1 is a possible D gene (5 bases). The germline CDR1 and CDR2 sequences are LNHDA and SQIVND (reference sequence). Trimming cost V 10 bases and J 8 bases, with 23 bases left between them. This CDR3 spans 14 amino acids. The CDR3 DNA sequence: TGTGCCACCTCGGCCAGGACATCTTCCATCGGCTACACCTTC. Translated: CATSARTSSIGYTF. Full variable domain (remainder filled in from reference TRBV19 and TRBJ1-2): DGGITQSPKYLFRKEGQNVTLSCEQNLNHDAMYWYRQDPGQGLRLIYYSQIVNDFQKGDIAEGYSVSREKKESFPLTVTSAQKNPTAFYLCATSARTSSIGYTFGSGTRLTVV.

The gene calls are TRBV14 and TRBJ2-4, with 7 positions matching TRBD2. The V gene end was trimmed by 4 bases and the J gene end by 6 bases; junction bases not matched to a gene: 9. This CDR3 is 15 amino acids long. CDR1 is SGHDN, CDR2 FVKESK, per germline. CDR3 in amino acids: CASSPGLVLGNIQYF. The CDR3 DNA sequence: TGTGCCAGCAGCCCTGGACTAGTGCTTGGAAACATTCAGTACTTC.

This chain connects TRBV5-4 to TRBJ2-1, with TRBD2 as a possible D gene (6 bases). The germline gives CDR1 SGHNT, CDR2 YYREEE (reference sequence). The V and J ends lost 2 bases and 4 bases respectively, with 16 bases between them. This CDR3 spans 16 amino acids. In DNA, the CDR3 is TGTGCCAGCAGCTTCGGTAGCGGCAACCCTTACAATGAGCAGTTCTTC. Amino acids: CASSFGSGNPYNEQFF.

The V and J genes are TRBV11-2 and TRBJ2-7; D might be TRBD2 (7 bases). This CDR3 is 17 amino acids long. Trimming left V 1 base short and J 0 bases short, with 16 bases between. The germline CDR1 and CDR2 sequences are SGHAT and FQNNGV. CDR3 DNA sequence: TGTGCCAGCAGCTTAGTTCGGGGGGCGATACCCTCCTACGAGCAGTACTTC. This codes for CASSLVRGAIPSYEQYF.

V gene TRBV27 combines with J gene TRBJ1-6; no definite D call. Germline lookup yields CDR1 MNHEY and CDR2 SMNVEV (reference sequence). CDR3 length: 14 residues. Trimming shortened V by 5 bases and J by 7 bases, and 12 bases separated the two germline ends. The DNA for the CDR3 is TGTGCCAGCAGTCCCGGACTAAGCAATTCACCCCTCCACTTT. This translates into CASSPGLSNSPLHF.

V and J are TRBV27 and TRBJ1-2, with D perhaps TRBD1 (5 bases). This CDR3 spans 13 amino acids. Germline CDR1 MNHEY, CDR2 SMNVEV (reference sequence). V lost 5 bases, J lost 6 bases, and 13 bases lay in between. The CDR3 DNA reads TGTGCCAGCAGTGGGGGGGGAGGAAATGGCTACACCTTC. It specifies CASSGGGGNGYTF.

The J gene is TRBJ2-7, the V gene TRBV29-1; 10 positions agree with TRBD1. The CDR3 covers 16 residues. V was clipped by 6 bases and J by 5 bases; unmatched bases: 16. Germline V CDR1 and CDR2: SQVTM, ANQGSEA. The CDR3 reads CSVDGGDRGRINEQYF. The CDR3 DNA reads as TGCAGCGTGGACGGGGGAGACAGGGGGCGCATCAACGAGCAGTACTTC.

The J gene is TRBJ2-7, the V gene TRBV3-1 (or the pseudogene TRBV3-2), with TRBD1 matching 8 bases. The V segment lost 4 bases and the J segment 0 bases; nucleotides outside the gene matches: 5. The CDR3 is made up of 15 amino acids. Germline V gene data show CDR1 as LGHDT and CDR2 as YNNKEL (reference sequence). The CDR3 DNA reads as TGTGCCAGCAGCCGGAACAGGGGGAGCTCCTACGAGCAGTACTTC. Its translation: CASSRNRGSSYEQYF.

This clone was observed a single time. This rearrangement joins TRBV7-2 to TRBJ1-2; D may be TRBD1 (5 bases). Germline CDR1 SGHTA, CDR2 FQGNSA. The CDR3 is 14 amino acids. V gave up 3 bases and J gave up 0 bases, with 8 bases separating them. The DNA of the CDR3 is TGTGCCAGCAGCTTTTTAGGGGCTAACTATGGCTACACCTTC. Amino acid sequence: CASSFLGANYGYTF. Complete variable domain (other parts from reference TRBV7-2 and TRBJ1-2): GAGVSQSPSNKVTEKGKDVELRCDPISGHTALYWYRQSLGQGLEFLIYFQGNSAPDKSGLPSDRFSAERTGGSVSTLTIQRTQQEDSAVYLCASSFLGANYGYTFGSGTRLTVV.

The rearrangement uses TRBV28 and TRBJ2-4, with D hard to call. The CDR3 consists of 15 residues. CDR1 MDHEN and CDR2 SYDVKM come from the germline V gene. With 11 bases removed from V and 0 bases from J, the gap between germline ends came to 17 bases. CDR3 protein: CARYPPLIAKNIQYF. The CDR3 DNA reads TGTGCCCGTTATCCCCCTCTTATAGCCAAAAACATTCAGTACTTC.